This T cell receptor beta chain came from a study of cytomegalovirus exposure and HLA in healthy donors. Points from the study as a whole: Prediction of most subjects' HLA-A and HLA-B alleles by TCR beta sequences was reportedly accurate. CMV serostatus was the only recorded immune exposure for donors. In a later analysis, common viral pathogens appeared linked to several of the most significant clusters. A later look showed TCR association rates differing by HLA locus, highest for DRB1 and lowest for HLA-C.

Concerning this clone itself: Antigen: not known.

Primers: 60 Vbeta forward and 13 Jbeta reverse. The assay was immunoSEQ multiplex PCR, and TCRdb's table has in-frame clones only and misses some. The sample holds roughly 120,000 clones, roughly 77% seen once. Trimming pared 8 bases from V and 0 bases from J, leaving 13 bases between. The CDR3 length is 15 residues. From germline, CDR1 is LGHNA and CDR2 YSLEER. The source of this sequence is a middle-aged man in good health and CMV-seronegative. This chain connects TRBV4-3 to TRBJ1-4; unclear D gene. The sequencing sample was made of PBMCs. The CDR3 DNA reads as TGCGCCAGCCGCCTACATTATGCAACTAATGAAAAACTGTTTTTT. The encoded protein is CASRLHYATNEKLFF.